This T cell receptor (beta chain) stems from a study of lymphopenia after photon versus proton radiotherapy. Trimming stripped 4 bases from V and 6 bases from J, with 18 bases between. Germline CDR1 reads SQVTM; CDR2 reads ANQGSEA. The length of the CDR3 is 14 residues. About this clone itself: Its antigen remains unidentified.

Assay: immunoSEQ multiplex PCR; the TCRdb copy retains only in-frame clones and omits some. In the table there are tens of thousands of clones, roughly 90% of which are singletons. Study-wide results and caveats: Photon-treated patients lost naive T cells and TCR diversity; proton-treated stayed stable. Survival link was tested only in deceased patients; proton benefit remains a possibility. Post-nadir diversity loss with photons came from oligoclonal expansion, particularly CD8+ Temra cells.

The sample consisted of peripheral blood, taken from a patient treated with photon-based radiotherapy. This chain joins TRBV29-1 and TRBJ1-2; a weak D match, TRBD1 (5 bases). The clonotype originates from a woman aged 40 to 55 with cholangiocarcinoma. The CDR3 here is CSVGGETDFNGYTF. As DNA, the CDR3 is TGCAGCGTTGGGGGGGAGACAGATTTTAATGGCTACACCTTC.